The clone carrying this T cell receptor (beta chain) was recorded a few times. The source of the sample is a study of T cells in Graves' hyperthyroidism and ophthalmopathy. Authors of the study amplified TCR beta CDR3 regions from RNA transcripts. With the HTBI primer set, the TCR CDR3 went through a first round of RT-PCR. TCRdb reprocessed the multiplex PCR reads via MiXCR and lists one record per CDR3 protein. The sample records around 580,000 distinct CDR3 sequences, 16% being singletons. Germline-derived CDR1 and CDR2 are DFQATT and SNEGSKA (reference sequence). Trimming took 4 bases from V and 3 from J, leaving 19 bases between them. The CDR3 length is 15 residues.

Sequencing used blood. The sequence was collected from a woman under 30 with Graves' hyperthyroidism. The chain joins TRBV20-1 to TRBJ2-7; the D gene is possibly TRBD1 (5 bases). In DNA form, the CDR3 reads TGCAGTGCTACCCGGACGGACAAAAAAGGCTACGAGCAGTACTTC. This encodes CSATRTDKKGYEQYF.